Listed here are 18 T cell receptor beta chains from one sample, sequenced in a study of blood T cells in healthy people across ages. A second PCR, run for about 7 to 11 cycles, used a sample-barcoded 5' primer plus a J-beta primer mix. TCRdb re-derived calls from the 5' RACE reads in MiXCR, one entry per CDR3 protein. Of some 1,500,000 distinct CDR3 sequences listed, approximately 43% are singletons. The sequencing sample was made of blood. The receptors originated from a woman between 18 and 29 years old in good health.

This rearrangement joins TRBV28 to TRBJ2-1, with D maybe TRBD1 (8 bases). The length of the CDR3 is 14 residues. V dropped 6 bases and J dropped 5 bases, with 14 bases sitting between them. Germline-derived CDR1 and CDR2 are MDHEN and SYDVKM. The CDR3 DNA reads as TGTGCCAGCAGATTACAGGGGGGGCACAATGAGCAGTTCTTC. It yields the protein CASRLQGGHNEQFF.

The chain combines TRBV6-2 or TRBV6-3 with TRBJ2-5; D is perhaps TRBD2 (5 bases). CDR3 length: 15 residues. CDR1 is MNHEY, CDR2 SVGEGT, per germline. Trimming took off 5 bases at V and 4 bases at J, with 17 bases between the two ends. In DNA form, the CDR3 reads TGTGCCAGCAGTCCCCGGACTGACGTTGGAGAGACCCAGTACTTC. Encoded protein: CASSPRTDVGETQYF.

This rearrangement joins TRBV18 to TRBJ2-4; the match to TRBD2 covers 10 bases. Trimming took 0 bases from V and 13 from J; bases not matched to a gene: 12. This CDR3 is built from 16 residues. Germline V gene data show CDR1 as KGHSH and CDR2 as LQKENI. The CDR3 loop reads CASSPPGLAGVNEQYF. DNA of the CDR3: TGTGCCAGCTCACCACCGGGGCTAGCGGGAGTTAATGAGCAGTACTTC.

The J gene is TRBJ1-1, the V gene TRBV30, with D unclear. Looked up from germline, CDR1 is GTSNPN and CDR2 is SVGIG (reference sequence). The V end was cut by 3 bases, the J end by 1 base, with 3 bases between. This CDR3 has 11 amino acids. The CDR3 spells CAWRQNTEAFF. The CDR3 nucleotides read TGTGCCTGGAGACAGAACACTGAAGCTTTCTTT. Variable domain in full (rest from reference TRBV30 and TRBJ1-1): SQTIHQWPATLVQPVGSPLSLECTVEGTSNPNLYWYRQAAGRGLQLLFYSVGIGQISSEVPQNLSASRPQDRQFILSSKKLLLSDSGFYLCAWRQNTEAFFGQGTRLTVV.

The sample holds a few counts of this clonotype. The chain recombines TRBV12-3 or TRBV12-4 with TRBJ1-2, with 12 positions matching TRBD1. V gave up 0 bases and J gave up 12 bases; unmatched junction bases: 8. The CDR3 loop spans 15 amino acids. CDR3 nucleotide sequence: TGTGCCAGCAGTTTAGCAGGGACAGGGGGCAGTAGGGACACCTTC. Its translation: CASSLAGTGGSRDTF.

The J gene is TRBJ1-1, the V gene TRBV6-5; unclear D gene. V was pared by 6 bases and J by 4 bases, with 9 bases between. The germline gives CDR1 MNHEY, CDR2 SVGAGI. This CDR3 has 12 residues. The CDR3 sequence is CASRHWSTEAFF. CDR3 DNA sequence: TGTGCCAGCAGACACTGGAGCACTGAAGCTTTCTTT.

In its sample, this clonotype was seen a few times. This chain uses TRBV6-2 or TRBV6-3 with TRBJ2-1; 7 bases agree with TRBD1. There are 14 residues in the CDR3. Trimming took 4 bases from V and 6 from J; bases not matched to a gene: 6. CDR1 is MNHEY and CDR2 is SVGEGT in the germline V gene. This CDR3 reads CASSSTGVGNEQFF. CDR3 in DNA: TGTGCCAGCAGTTCCACAGGGGTTGGCAATGAGCAGTTCTTC.

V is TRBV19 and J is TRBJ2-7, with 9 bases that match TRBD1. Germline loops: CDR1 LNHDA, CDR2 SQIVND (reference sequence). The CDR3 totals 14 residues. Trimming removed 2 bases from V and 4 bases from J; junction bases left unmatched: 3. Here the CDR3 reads CASSILGQGYEQYF. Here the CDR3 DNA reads TGTGCCAGTAGTATACTGGGACAGGGTTACGAGCAGTACTTC. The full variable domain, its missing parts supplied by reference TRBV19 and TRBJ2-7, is DGGITQSPKYLFRKEGQNVTLSCEQNLNHDAMYWYRQDPGQGLRLIYYSQIVNDFQKGDIAEGYSVSREKKESFPLTVTSAQKNPTAFYLCASSILGQGYEQYFGPGTRLTVT.

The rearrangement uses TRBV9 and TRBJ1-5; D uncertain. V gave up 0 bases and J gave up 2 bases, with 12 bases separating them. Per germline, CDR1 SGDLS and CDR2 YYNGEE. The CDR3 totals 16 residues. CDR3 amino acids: CASSVVQLRGNQPQHF. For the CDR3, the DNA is TGTGCCAGCAGCGTAGTGCAACTTCGGGGCAATCAGCCCCAGCATTTT.

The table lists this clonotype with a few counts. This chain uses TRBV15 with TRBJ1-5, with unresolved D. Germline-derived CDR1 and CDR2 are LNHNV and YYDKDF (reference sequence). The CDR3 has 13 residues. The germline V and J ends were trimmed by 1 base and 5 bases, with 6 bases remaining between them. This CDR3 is CATSRAHYQPQHF. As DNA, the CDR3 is TGTGCCACCAGCAGAGCCCACTATCAGCCCCAGCATTTT.

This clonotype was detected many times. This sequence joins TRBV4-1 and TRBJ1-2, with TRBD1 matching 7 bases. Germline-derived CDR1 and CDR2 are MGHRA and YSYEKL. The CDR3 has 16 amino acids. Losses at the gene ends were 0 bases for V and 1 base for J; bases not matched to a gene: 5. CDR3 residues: CASSQEVTGLNYGYTF. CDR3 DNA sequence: TGCGCCAGCAGCCAAGAGGTGACAGGGCTTAACTATGGCTACACCTTC.

In nucleotides, the CDR3 is TGTGCCAGCATTACAGTCCCCAACTATGGCTACACCTTC. It yields the protein CASITVPNYGYTF. V and J are TRBV7-2 and TRBJ1-2; D ambiguous. The V and J ends lost 7 bases and 2 bases respectively, with 11 bases between them. There are 13 residues in the CDR3. Germline assignment: CDR1 SGHTA and CDR2 FQGNSA.

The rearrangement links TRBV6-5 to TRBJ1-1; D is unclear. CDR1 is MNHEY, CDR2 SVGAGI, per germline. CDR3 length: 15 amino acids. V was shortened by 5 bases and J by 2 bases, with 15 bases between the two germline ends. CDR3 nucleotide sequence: TGTGCCAGCAGTCGAACTATTAGGAGTAACACTGAAGCTTTCTTT. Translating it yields CASSRTIRSNTEAFF.

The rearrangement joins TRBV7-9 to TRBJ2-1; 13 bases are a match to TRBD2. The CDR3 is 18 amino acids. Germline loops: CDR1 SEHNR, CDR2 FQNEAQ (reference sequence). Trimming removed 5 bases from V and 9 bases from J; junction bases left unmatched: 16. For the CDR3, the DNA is TGTGCCAGCAGCCACACGATCGCCGGGACTAGCGGGAAAGGTGAGCAGTTCTTC. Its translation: CASSHTIAGTSGKGEQFF.

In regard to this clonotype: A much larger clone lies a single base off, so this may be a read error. CDR3 residues: CASSLVAGGYNEQYF. CDR3 coding DNA: TGTGCCAGCAGCTTAGTAGCGGGAGGGTACAATGAGCAGTACTTC. The rearrangement uses TRBV12-3 or TRBV12-4 and TRBJ2-1; 11 nucleotides match TRBD2. The closer fit of TRBJ2-7 to the DNA end suggests the J call may be wrong. The CDR3 covers 15 residues.

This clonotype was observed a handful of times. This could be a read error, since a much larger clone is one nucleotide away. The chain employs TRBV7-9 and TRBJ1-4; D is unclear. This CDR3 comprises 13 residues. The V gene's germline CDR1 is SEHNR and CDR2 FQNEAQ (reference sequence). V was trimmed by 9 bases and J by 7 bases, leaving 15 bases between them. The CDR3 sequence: CARSPPSGEKLFF. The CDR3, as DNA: TGTGCCAGAAGCCCGCCGTCCGGTGAAAAACTGTTTTTT. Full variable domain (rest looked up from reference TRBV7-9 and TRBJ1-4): DTGVSQNPRHKITKRGQNVTFRCDPISEHNRLYWYRQTLGQGPEFLTYFQNEAQLEKSRLLSDRFSAERPKGSFSTLEIQRTEQGDSAMYLCARSPPSGEKLFFGSGTQLSVL.

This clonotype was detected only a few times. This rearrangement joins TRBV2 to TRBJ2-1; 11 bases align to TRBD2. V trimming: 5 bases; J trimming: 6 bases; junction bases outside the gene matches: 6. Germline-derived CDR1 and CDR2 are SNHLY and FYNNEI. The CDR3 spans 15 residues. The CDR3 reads CASSNLAGGSNEQFF. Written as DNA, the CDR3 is TGTGCCAGCAGTAATCTAGCGGGAGGATCCAATGAGCAGTTCTTC.

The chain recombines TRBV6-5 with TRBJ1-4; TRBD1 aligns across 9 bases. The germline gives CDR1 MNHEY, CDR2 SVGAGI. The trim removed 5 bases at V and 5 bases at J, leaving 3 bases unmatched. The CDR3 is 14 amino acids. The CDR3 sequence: CASSNDRGNEKLFF. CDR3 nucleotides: TGTGCCAGCAGTAACGACAGGGGGAATGAAAAACTGTTTTTT.